The present entry profiles one TCR beta chain with its context. Its antigen is as yet unknown. Repertoires were generated with immunoSEQ multiplex PCR, while TCRdb's copy carries only in-frame clones and drops some. This sample has some 2,500,000 clones, with more than 85% found just once. The germline V gene encodes CDR1 KGHSH and CDR2 LQKENI. Between the trimmed V and J ends, which lost 2 bases and 0 bases, there was a span of 10 bases. The CDR3 covers 16 residues. These data come from a study of shared clonotypes between healthy human individuals. Study-wide findings and caveats: Naive CD4 clonotypes overlapped across several donors at around 4.7%.

The chain couples TRBV18 to TRBJ2-2, with D tentatively TRBD2 (5 bases). The receptor was isolated from a man between 18 and 29 years old in good health. Some clones in this sample may be carry-over from other donors' samples. The sample taken for sequencing was naive CD4+ T cells from PBMCs. Subset of the sample: CD45RA+ positively selected. This CDR3 reads CASSPVATSNTGELFF. The DNA for the CDR3 is TGTGCCAGCTCACCAGTAGCGACCTCGAACACCGGGGAGCTGTTTTTT.